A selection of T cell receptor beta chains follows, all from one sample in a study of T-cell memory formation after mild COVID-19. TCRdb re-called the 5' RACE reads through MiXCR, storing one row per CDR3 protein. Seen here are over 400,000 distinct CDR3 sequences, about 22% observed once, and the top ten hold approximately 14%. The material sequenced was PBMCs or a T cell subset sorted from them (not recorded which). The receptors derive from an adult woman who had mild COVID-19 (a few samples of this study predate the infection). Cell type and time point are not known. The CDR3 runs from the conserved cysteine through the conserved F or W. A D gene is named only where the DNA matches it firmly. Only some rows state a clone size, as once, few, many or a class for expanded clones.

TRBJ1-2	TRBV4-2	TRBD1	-	TGTGCCAGCAGCCAGACTCCGGGACAGACCTATGGCTACACCTTC	CASSQTPGQTYGYTF
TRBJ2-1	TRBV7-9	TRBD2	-	TGTGCCAGCAGCCCCTCTAGCGGGAGGCTGGGGGAGAATGAGCAGTTCTTC	CASSPSSGRLGENEQFF
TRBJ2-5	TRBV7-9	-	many	TGTGCCAGCAGCATTGAGACCCAGTACTTC	CASSIETQYF
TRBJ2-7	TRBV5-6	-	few	TGTGCCAGCAGCTTCGCAGCCGTTGCTTTAGGACTCGAGCAGTACTTC	CASSFAAVALGLEQYF
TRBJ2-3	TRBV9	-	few	TGTGCCAGCAGCGTAGCCACCACAGATACGCAGTATTTT	CASSVATTDTQYF
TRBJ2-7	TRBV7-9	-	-	TGTGCCAGCAGGCCATCACAGGGTCTGTACGAGCAGTACTTC	CASRPSQGLYEQYF
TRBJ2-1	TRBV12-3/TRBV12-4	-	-	TGTGCCAGCAGTTTAGTGGACCTCTACAATGAGCAGTTCTTC	CASSLVDLYNEQFF
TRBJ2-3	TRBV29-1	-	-	TGCAGCCCCGAGCTTTCAGGCACAGATACGCAGTATTTT	CSPELSGTDTQYF
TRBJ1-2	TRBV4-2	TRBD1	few	TGTGCCAGCAGCCAAAAACAGGGGAAAGGTGGCTACACCTTC	CASSQKQGKGGYTF
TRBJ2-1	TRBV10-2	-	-	TGCGCCAGCAGTGAAGGGTCAGGGGATTCCTACAATGAGCAGTTCTTC	CASSEGSGDSYNEQFF
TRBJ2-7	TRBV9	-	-	TGTGCCAGCAGCGTAGCTCTAGGGACAAACTACGAGCAGTACTTC	CASSVALGTNYEQYF
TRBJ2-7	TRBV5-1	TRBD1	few	TGCGCCAGCAGCTCCGGATGGACAGGGGCCTACGAGCAGTACTTC	CASSSGWTGAYEQYF
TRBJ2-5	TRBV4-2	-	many	TGTGCCAGCAGCCCAGGGAGTTCGGGGCAAGAGACCCAGTACTTC	CASSPGSSGQETQYF
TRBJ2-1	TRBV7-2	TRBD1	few	TGTGCCAGCAGCCCCGGACAGGTCGCCTACAATGAGCAGTTCTTC	CASSPGQVAYNEQFF
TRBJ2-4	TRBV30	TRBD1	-	TGTGCCTGGGGACAGGGTACGAACATTCAGTACTTC	CAWGQGTNIQYF
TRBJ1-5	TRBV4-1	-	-	TGCGCCAGCAGCCAAGAGGGGGGTGGCAATCAGCCCCAGCATTTT	CASSQEGGGNQPQHF
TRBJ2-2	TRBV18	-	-	TGTGCCAGCTTACAGTTAACCGGGGAGCTGTTTTTT	CASLQLTGELFF
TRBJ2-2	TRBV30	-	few	TGTGCCTGGAGTGCCTACAGGTCGGGCACCGGGGAGCTGTTTTTT	CAWSAYRSGTGELFF
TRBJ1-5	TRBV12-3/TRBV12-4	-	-	TGTGCCAGCTCCTTCGGGGGAGGGAACAATCAGCCCCAGCATTTT	CASSFGGGNNQPQHF
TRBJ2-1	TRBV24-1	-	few	TGTGCCACCAGTGATTGGGAGGAGGGTGAGCAGTTCTTC	CATSDWEEGEQFF
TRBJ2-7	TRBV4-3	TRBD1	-	TGCGCCAGCAGCTACGGACAGGGGGCGAGCGAGCAGTACTTC	CASSYGQGASEQYF
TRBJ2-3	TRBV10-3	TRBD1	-	TGTGCCATCAGTCGCGGACAGGGCAGCACAGATACGCAGTATTTT	CAISRGQGSTDTQYF
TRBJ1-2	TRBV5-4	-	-	TGTGCCAGCAGCTTGGAGGTGGGGTATGGCTACACCTTC	CASSLEVGYGYTF
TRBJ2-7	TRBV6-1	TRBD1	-	TGTGCCAGCAGTGATGGGCAGGGGGTGTCCTACGAGCAGTACTTC	CASSDGQGVSYEQYF
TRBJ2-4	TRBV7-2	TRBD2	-	TGTGCCAGCAGCTTAGCGGGTACCCTTCAGCGGGAGAGGCTAGAAGACATTCAGTACTTC	CASSLAGTLQRERLEDIQYF
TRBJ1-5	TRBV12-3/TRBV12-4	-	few	TGTGCCAGCAGTTTCGGGCAGTTAGGTCAGCCCCAGCATTTT	CASSFGQLGQPQHF
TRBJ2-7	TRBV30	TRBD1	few	TGTGCCTGGAGATCCCGGGACAGGGGCCGGTACGAGCAGTACTTC	CAWRSRDRGRYEQYF
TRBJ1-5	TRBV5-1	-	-	TGCGCCAGCAGCTTGGCACCCGGGACCAATCAGCCCCAGCATTTT	CASSLAPGTNQPQHF
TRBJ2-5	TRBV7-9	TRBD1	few	TGTGCCAGCATCGGACAGGGGGCAGAGACCCAGTACTTC	CASIGQGAETQYF
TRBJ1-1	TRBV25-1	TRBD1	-	TGTGCCAGCAGCCGGGGACAGAGGAACACTGAAGCTTTCTTT	CASSRGQRNTEAFF
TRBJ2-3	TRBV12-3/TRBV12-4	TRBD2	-	TGTGCCAGCAGTTTAGAGAAGACTAGCGCAAGCACAGATACGCAGTATTTT	CASSLEKTSASTDTQYF
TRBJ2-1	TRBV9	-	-	TGTGCCAGCAGCGTGGGGGTGGCGTCCAATGAGCAGTTCTTC	CASSVGVASNEQFF
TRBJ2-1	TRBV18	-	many	TGTGCCAGCTCACCACCGTTCCCCCGAAATGAGCAGTTCTTC	CASSPPFPRNEQFF
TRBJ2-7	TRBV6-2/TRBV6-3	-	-	TGTGCCAGCAGTTATTCGAAGGACAGTCTGAAGGGGCAGTACTTC	CASSYSKDSLKGQYF
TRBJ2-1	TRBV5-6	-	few	TGTGCCAGCAGCCCGAACATCGGCGAGCAGTTCTTC	CASSPNIGEQFF
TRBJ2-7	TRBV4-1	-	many	TGCGCCAGCAGCCAGGGCCTGTACGAGCAGTACTTC	CASSQGLYEQYF
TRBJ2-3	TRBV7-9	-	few	TGTGCCAGCAAAAGGGAAGTTGGACTCACAGATACGCAGTATTTT	CASKREVGLTDTQYF
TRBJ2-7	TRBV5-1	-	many	TGCGCCAGCAGGGGGTCAGGGCCCTCCTACGAGCAGTACTTC	CASRGSGPSYEQYF
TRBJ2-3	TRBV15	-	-	TGTGCCACCAGCAGAGCAAGTAGCACAGATACGCAGTATTTT	CATSRASSTDTQYF
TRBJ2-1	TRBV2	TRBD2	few	TGTGCCAGCAGTGGAATCAGCGGGAGACGGAGGGCCTACAATGAGCAGTTCTTC	CASSGISGRRRAYNEQFF